This T cell receptor beta chain stems from a study of cytomegalovirus exposure and HLA in healthy donors (dated by TCRdb to about 2017). About the study as a whole: According to an earlier analysis of a few hundred of the donors, some 170 million T cells yielded some 110 million unique TCR beta sequences and less than 300 Gb of sequence data. An early release covering 550 to 700 HLA-typed donors comprised around 300 gigabases of sequencing data and 85 million or so unique TCR sequences. Of the 398 genotyped donors, 70% to 90% were placed in the genetic ancestry cluster associated with self-reported Caucasian donors. The aim of the study was to test whether cataloging public T cell receptors could identify signatures of past pathogen exposure. The T cell repertoires of roughly 660 subjects were profiled by immunosequencing and related to cytomegalovirus serostatus. Besides the first cohort of more than 650 subjects, a separate validation cohort made up of about 120 different subjects was used. The study combined high-throughput TCR immunosequencing, statistical association of individual TCRs with disease status, and machine learning to predict cytomegalovirus infection status. A later analysis re-analyzed previously published TCR beta repertoires from roughly 690 donors and added high-resolution HLA genotyping to study TCR occurrence patterns. In the later analysis, no new phenotypic data were used to find candidate immune exposures; instead, reliance was placed on TCR beta sequences and their occurrence across donors. An earlier analysis of some 500 of the donors used high-throughput TCR beta sequencing to judge whether each TCR beta V gene segment behaved as functional or pseudogenic. Donor age, sex, ethnicity and CMV serostatus were compiled alongside the repertoire data. A later genetic analysis took genome-wide SNP genotypes for about 55% of the 666 donors and used that subset as a discovery cohort. All discovery cohort repertoires had been generated on a single sequencing platform. Class I and class II HLA loci were covered by the typing at four-digit resolution. Typing coverage varied by locus: roughly 629-640 donors for A, B, C, DRB1 and DQB1; about 520 for DQA1; nearly 610 for DPA1; roughly 450 for DPB1. Roughly five DR-DQ haplotypes were handled as single units for association and clustering because linkage in the cohort was strong. Among under 450 genotyped donors of the cohort, an average of about 240,000 unique TCR beta nucleotide sequences were sequenced per donor, 15% to 20% of them non-productive.

Results and caveats for the whole study, not just this receptor: A later genetic analysis associated a missense DCLRE1C variant with V-gene and J-gene trimming of TCR beta chains, and an independent cohort replicated the association. Because counts were too low, some 17 rarely observed V segments, including chromosome 9 orphons, were left out of the earlier analysis of about 500 of the donors. Because some donors lacked HLA typing at each locus, the association tests relied only on the typed subset. The 87-base-pair reads could not distinguish some IMGT-functional V segments, including TRBV6-2 and TRBV6-3, so those segments were excluded. An earlier analysis of around 600 of the donors showed that most TCR beta V segments appeared in productive rearrangements either about 87% or about 30% of the time, which broadly matched IMGT annotations. Strong co-occurrence of HLA alleles, especially DR and DQ, made assigning TCR associations to individual alleles difficult. The study gave a list of 150 to 200 TCR beta chains associated with cytomegalovirus. Correlated functional status among segregating V segments might be attributable to linkage disequilibrium, but an unknown experimental factor could not be ruled out. In a later analysis, 16,951 TCR beta sequences were associated with specific HLA alleles at a false discovery rate of 0.05. The presence/absence analyses assumed that sequencing depth was roughly uniform across donors, and that assumption may not be true. In a later analysis, the rate of TCR association differed among HLA loci, with DRB1 alleles having the most associated TCRs and HLA-C alleles having the fewest. A cluster of highly shared sequence variants was judged likely to be a technical artifact of the sequencing pipeline. A further reported finding was that TCR beta sequences accurately predicted the HLA-A and HLA-B alleles for most subjects in the first cohort. Across donors, most TCR sequences were observed very rarely, whereas some public TCRs were present in many individuals. The classifier was reported to diagnose cytomegalovirus status with high specificity and sensitivity in both the original cohort and the validation cohort. According to a later analysis, parvovirus B19, influenza, CMV and Epstein-Barr virus appeared linked to several top co-occurrence clusters. The only immune exposure information available for the cohort was CMV serostatus. Only TCR beta chains were sequenced in this cohort, and the absence of alpha or paired-chain data limited detectable features. In a later genetic analysis, fewer N-insertions in productive TCRs were reported among donors in an Asian-associated ancestry cluster than the roughly 700-donor mean. According to a later analysis, most CMV-associated TCR beta chains appeared to be HLA-restricted, and the HLA associations seemed to be driven largely by CMV exposure. A few of the identified cytomegalovirus-associated TCR beta chains were confirmed in vitro to be specific for cytomegalovirus antigens. A later analysis found that HLA-associated TCR beta chains were more clonally expanded and had lower generation probabilities than equally common non-associated chains. The authors suggested that the approach could potentially be generalized to other disease states and immunological phenotypes.

This clone was detected a few times. Its antigen specificity is not known. Per-nucleotide qualities are absent, and no much larger clonotype sits a single base away. Library generation was performed with the immunoSEQ multiplex PCR assay. The multiplex PCR relied on a mix of 60 forward primers for TCR Vbeta segments and 13 reverse primers for TCR Jbeta segments. Amplification of the CDR3 region of rearranged TCR beta genes was performed with a multiplex PCR assay on genomic DNA. On the Illumina HiSeq System, the amplified TCR beta libraries were sequenced as 87-base-pair reads. Processing in the source paper ran as follows. A later analysis counted around 72 million unique TCR beta chains across the approximately 700 repertoires, and approximately 11 million of these chains were shared by at least two donors. To remove PCR and sequencing errors, raw reads were error-corrected and collapsed into unique sequences using a nearest-neighbor algorithm that merged closely related sequences. V, D and J gene segments were assigned by aligning CDR3 sequences to IMGT reference sequences. For a sequence to be retained, a match of at least six nucleotides was required to both a V gene segment and a J gene segment. Rearrangements were called productive when the CDR3 lacked stop codons and stayed in frame with V and J; all others were non-productive. CDR3 was defined by IMGT convention, running from the second conserved V-encoded cysteine to the conserved J-encoded phenylalanine. Sequences without an unambiguous match to a single V gene segment were excluded from the earlier analysis of about 600 of the donors. In an earlier analysis of 450 to 750 of the donors, a V segment was called functional when productive rearrangements were above 56.7%, and segregating when the standard deviation between donors exceeded 5%. To diagnose cytomegalovirus status from the catalog of TCR beta chain sequences, a statistical classification framework was built. V and J gene assignment, in a later analysis, came from comparing TCR nucleotide sequences with IMGT/GENE-DB human TR gene sequences. The TCRdist pipeline was used in a later analysis to assign CDR3 sequences and most-parsimonious VDJ recombination scenarios. A later analysis defined each TCR beta chain by its CDR3 amino acid sequence plus V-gene family, and excluded reads lacking a unique V-gene family. In a later analysis, approximately 590 highly shared, low-generation-probability nucleotide sequences were removed to address suspected cross-contamination and a sequencing artifact. For each public chain, a later analysis derived a clonal expansion index from normalized ranks of inferred template counts within each repertoire. In a later analysis, generation probabilities were computed using a VDJ recombination model fitted to out-of-frame rearrangements, and the results were checked against IGoR. In a later analysis, hypergeometric tests were used to score TCR-TCR, TCR-HLA and TCR-CMV co-occurrence, with a repertoire-size bias correction applied to TCR pairs. False discovery rates were estimated in a later analysis by permuting HLA or CMV assignments 20 times. In a later analysis, co-occurring TCRs were grouped using DBSCAN, and TCRdist sequence similarity was added for clustering within HLA-allele-positive subsets. Repertoires with fewer than 30,000 or more than 120,000 public chains were left out of co-occurrence clustering, as were five repertoires with anomalous nucleotide sharing. This is the immuneACCESS table as TCRdb keeps it, with only in-frame sequences that have V and J called. A part of the clones is gone; compared with another copy, unresolved V genes explain less than half, and the rest is unexplained. Clone size and the V and J calls come from that table; the DNA yielded D and trimming. This sample is represented by roughly 180,000 clones; 75% to 80% of them were singletons. Of the sample, over 12% falls within the top ten clones.

CDR3 length: 14 amino acids, cysteine to phenylalanine. Only CDR3 DNA remains: 42 bases, in frame from the first base. The V and J ends are trimmed by 4 bases and 2 bases, leaving 10 bases between them. The germline V gene supplies CDR1 SGDLS and CDR2 YYNGEE. The cohort comprised 710 or so healthy bone marrow donors. At the time of sampling, all cohort members were nominally healthy, though unrecorded immune exposures were likely present. The donor was CMV seropositive and was included in the group of 270 or so seropositive cohort members. A peripheral blood sample was collected from each donor, and TCR beta sequencing was performed on peripheral blood mononuclear cells. The Qiagen DNeasy Blood Extraction Kit was used to extract genomic DNA from the blood cell samples.

What was sequenced was PBMCs. The source is a man between 50 and 59 years old in good health and CMV-seropositive. The sequence is built from TRBV9 and TRBJ1-3, with TRBD1 tentatively as D gene (6 bases match). The CDR3: CASSTQGPGNTIYF. The sequenced DNA is TGTGCCAGCAGCACACAGGGACCTGGAAACACCATATATTTT. The variable domain in full, with residues beyond the CDR3 obtained from the reference TRBV9 and TRBJ1-3 genes, is DSGVTQTPKHLITATGQRVTLRCSPRSGDLSVYWYQQSLDQGLQFLIQYYNGEERAKGNILERFSAQQFPDLHSELNLSSLELGDSALYFCASSTQGPGNTIYFGEGSWLTVV.